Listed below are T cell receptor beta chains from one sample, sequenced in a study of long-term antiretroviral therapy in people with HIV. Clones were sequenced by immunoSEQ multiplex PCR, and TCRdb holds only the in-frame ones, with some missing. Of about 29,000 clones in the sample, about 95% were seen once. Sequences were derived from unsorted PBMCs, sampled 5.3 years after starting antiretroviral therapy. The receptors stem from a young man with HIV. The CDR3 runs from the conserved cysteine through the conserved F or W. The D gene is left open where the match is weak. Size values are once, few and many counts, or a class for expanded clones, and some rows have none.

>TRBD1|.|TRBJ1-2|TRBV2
TGTGCCAGCAGTGAAGCCGGACAGGGGGATGGCTACACCTTC
CASSEAGQGDGYTF
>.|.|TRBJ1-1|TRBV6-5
TGTGCCAGCAGGGGGGGCACTGAAGCTTTCTTT
CASRGGTEAFF
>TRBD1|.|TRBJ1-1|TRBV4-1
TGCGCCAGCAGCCGCCCGGGACAGGGAGGCACTGAAGCTTTCTTT
CASSRPGQGGTEAFF
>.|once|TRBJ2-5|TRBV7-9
TGTGCCAGCAGCCCGGGACAACTCCAAGAGACCCAGTACTTC
CASSPGQLQETQYF
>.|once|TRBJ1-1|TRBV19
TGTGCCAGTAGTATTATATCGGGGCCAGGGAACACTGAAGCTTTCTTT
CASSIISGPGNTEAFF
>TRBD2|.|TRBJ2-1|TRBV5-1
TGCGCCAGCAAGACTAGCGACCACAATGAGCAGTTCTTC
CASKTSDHNEQFF
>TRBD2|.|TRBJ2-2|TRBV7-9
TGTGCCAGCAGCCCTATTCCCTATAGCGGGAGGGCCGGGGAGCTGTTTTTT
CASSPIPYSGRAGELFF
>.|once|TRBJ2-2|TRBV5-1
TGCGCCAGCAGCTCGGGACCTACCGGGGAGCTGTTTTTT
CASSSGPTGELFF
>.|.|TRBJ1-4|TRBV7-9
TGTGCCAGCAGCCCTAGGGGCGGAAATGAAAAACTGTTTTTT
CASSPRGGNEKLFF
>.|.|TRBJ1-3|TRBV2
TGTGCCAGCAGGGTACAGGCTCTGATCTCTGGAAACACCATATATTTT
CASRVQALISGNTIYF
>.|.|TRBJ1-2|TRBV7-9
TGTGCCAGCAGCTTAGGGGAATTACGGGGCTACACCTTC
CASSLGELRGYTF
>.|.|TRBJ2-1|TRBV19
TGTGCCAGTAGTATAGCGGCTATGGGATACAATGAGCAGTTCTTC
CASSIAAMGYNEQFF
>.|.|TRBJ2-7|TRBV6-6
TGTGCCAGCAGTTACATCGGTGTAGAGCAGTACTTC
CASSYIGVEQYF
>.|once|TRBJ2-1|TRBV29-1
TGCAGCGTTGATACCGGGCCCAATGAGCAGTTCTTC
CSVDTGPNEQFF
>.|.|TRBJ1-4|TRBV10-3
TGTGCCATCAGTGAGTCGGGAGGCCCTGGAGAAAAACTGTTTTTT
CAISESGGPGEKLFF
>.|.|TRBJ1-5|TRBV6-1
TGTGCCAGCAGTCATCACAGGGACCAGCCCCAGCATTTT
CASSHHRDQPQHF
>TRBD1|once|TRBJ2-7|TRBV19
TGTGCCAGTAGTATATTTCCAGGGGGATCCTACGAGCAGTACTTC
CASSIFPGGSYEQYF
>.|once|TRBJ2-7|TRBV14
TGTGCCAGCAGCCGAGGACAGACCACCTCCTACGAGCAGTACTTC
CASSRGQTTSYEQYF
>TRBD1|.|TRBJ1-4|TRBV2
TGTGCCAGCAGTAGGGACAGTGGTAATGAAAAACTGTTTTTT
CASSRDSGNEKLFF
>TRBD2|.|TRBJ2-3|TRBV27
TGTGCCAGCAAACCGGGACTAGCGGGATGGGGTGGAACAGATACGCAGTATTTT
CASKPGLAGWGGTDTQYF
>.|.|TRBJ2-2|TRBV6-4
TGTGCCAGCAGTGACTCGTTCTCTACCGGGGAGCTGTTTTTT
CASSDSFSTGELFF
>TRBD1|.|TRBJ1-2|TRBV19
TGTGCCAGTAGTATTGACAGGGGGTTCGGCTACACCTTC
CASSIDRGFGYTF
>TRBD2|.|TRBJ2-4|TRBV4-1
TGCGCCAGCAGCCAAGTCCTGGGGGAGGGCAGGAAAAACATTCAGTACTTC
CASSQVLGEGRKNIQYF
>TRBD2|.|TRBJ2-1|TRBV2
TGTGCCAGCAGTGTAGGACTAGCGGCATACAATGAGCAGTTCTTC
CASSVGLAAYNEQFF
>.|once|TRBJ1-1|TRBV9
TGTGCCAGCAGCGTAGCCGCGGGGAGTCGCACTGAAGCTTTCTTT
CASSVAAGSRTEAFF
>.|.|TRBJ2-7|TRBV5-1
TGCGCCAGCAGCTTGGAAAGGGGGAGTAGGTCCTACGAGCAGTACTTC
CASSLERGSRSYEQYF
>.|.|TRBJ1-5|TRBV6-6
TGTGCCAGCATTATCGGGGGAGGTGGTCAGCCCCAGCATTTT
CASIIGGGGQPQHF
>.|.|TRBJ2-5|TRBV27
TGTGCCAGCAGCCTAACAGGGCTGGAGACCCAGTACTTC
CASSLTGLETQYF
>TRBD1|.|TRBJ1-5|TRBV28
TGTGCCAGCAGTTACCGGACAGGGGCCTATAGCAATCAGCCCCAGCATTTT
CASSYRTGAYSNQPQHF
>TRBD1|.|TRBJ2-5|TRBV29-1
TGCAGCGTTGTAAGGGACAGGGTCCAAGAGACCCAGTACTTC
CSVVRDRVQETQYF
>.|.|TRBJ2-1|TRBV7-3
TGTGCCAGCAGCCCCCAGGACTACTACAATGAGCAGTTCTTC
CASSPQDYYNEQFF
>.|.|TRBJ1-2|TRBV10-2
TGCGCCAGCAGTGAGTATAAGGACAGACGAGGCTACACCTTC
CASSEYKDRRGYTF
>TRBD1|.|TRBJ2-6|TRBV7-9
TGTGCCAGCAGCGCGGACAGGGGGGCCAACGTCCTGACTTTC
CASSADRGANVLTF
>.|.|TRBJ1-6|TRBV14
TGTGCCAGCAGCCCCCCTTGGGGGGGACTTAATTCACCCCTCCACTTT
CASSPPWGGLNSPLHF